The table lists the clone carrying this TCR beta chain with a few counts. Antigen specificity is unknown. As to time point: persistent/refractory GD, antithyroid drugs over 5 years with positive TRAb. The authors made the TCR library using RNA they extracted from PBMCs. The data originate from a study of regulatory T cells in long-lasting Graves disease. Study observations and caveats: TRBV28, TRBJ1-2 and TRBJ2-5 were favored in persistent disease. Persistent Graves' patients showed a TCR diversity that was lower than that of newly diagnosed ones.

Arm-PCR of CDR3 regions and iRepertoire HTBI primers were the basis on which TCR beta libraries were built. TCRdb re-called the multiplex PCR reads through MiXCR, storing one row per CDR3 protein. The sample has roughly 400,000 distinct CDR3 sequences; under 25% are singletons. Per the germline V gene, CDR1 is LGHNA and CDR2 is YSLEER. CDR3 size: 15 residues. V lost 0 bases and J 0 bases, leaving 5 bases between the germline ends. This TCR derives from a female donor with Graves disease. The chain uses TRBV4-3 and TRBJ1-4, with D hard to call. The source material was peripheral blood mononuclear cells (PBMCs), sampled when the disease was refractory, from a patient treated with antithyroid drugs. The CDR3 region is CASSQEPTTNEKLFF. Here the CDR3 DNA reads TGCGCCAGCAGCCAAGAGCCCACAACTAATGAAAAACTGTTTTTT.